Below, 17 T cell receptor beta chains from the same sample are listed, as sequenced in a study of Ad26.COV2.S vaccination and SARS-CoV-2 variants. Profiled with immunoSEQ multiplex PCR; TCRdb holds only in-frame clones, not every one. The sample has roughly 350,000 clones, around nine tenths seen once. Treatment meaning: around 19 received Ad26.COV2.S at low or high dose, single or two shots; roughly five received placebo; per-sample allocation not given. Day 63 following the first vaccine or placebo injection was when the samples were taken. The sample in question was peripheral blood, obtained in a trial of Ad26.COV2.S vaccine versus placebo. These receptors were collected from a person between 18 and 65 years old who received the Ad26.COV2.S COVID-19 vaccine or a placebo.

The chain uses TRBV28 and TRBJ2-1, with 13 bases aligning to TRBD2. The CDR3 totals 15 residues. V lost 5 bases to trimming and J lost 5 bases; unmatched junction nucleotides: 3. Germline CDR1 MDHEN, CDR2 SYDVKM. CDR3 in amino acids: CASSPGLAGNNEQFF. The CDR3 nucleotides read TGTGCCAGCAGTCCGGGACTAGCGGGAAACAATGAGCAGTTCTTC.

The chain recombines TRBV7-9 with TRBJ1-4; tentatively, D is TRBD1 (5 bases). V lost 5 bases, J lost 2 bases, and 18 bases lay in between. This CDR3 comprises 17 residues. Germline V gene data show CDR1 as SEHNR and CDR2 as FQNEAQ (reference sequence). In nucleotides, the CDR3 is TGTGCCAGCAGCCCTGCGAGGGGTGGATGGACTAATGAAAAACTGTTTTTT. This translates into CASSPARGGWTNEKLFF.

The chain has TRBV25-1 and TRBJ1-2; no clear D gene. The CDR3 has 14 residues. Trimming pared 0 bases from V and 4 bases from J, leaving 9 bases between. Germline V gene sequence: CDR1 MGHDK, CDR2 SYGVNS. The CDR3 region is CASSEYEGSYGYTF. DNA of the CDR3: TGTGCCAGCAGTGAATATGAAGGAAGCTATGGCTACACCTTC.

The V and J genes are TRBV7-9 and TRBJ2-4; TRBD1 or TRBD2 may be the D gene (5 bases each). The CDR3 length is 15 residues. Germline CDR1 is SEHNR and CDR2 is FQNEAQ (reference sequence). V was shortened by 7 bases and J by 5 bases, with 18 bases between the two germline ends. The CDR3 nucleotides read TGTGCCAGCACCCCCGGAGGCAGGGCCCAAAACATTCAGTACTTC. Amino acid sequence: CASTPGGRAQNIQYF.

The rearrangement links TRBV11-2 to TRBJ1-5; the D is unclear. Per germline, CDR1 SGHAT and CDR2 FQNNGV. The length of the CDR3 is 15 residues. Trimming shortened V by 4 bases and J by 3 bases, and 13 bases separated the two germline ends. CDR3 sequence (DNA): TGTGCCAGCAGCTCCTCTGGACCAGACAATCAGCCCCAGCATTTT. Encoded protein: CASSSSGPDNQPQHF.

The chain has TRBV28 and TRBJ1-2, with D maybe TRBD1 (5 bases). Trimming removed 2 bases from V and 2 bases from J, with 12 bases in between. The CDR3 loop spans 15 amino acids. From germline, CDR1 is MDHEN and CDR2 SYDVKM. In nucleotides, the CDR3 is TGTGCCAGCAGTTTAAGCCCCGGGGGGAACTATGGCTACACCTTC. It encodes CASSLSPGGNYGYTF.

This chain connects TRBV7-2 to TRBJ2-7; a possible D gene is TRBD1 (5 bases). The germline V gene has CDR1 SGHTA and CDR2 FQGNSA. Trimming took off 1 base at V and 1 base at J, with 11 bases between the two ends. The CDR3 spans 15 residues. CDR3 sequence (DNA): TGTGCCAGCAGCTTAGGGGGCAGGTCTTCCTACGAGCAGTACTTC. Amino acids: CASSLGGRSSYEQYF.

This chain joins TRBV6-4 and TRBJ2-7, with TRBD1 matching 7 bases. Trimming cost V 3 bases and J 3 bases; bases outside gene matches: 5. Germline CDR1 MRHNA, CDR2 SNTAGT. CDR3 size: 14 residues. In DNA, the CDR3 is TGTGCCAGCAGTGAAGGGCCAGGGGGCTACGAGCAGTACTTC. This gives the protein CASSEGPGGYEQYF.

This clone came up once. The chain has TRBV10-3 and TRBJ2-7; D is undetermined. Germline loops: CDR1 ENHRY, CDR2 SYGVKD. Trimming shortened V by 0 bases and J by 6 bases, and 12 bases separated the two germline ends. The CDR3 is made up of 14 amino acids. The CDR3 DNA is TGTGCCATCAGTGAGTCGGGTTTCTCTGGCGAGCAGTACTTC. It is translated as CAISESGFSGEQYF.

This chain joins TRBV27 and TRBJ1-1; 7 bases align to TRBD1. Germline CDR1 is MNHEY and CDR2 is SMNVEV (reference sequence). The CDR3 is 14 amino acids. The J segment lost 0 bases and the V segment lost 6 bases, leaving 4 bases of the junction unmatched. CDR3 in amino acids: CASSYRGMNTEAFF. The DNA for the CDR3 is TGTGCCAGCAGCTACAGGGGAATGAACACTGAAGCTTTCTTT.

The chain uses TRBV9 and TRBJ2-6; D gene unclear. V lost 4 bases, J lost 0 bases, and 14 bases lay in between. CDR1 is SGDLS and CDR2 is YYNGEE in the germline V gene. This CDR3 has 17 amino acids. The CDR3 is CASSPLRKVSGANVLTF. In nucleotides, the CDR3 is TGTGCCAGCAGCCCCCTAAGGAAAGTCTCTGGGGCCAACGTCCTGACTTTC.

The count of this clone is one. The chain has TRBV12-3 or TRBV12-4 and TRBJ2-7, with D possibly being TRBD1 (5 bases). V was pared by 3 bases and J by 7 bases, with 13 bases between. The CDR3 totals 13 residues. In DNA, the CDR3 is TGTGCCAGCAGTTTTGACCAGGGTCATGAGCAGTACTTC. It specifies CASSFDQGHEQYF.

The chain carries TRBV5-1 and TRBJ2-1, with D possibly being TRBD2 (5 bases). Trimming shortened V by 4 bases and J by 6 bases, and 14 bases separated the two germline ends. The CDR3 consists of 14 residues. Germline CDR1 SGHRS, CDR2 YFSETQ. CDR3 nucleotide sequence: TGCGCCAGCAGCCCGGACTCCACAAGCAATGAGCAGTTCTTC. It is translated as CASSPDSTSNEQFF.

This CDR3 reads CASSMGQTNYGYTF. The DNA for the CDR3 is TGTGCCAGCAGTATGGGACAAACGAACTATGGCTACACCTTC. The V gene is TRBV27, the J gene TRBJ1-2, with a possible D match to TRBD1 (6 bases). The V gene lost 5 bases and the J gene lost 2 bases, with 12 bases spanning the gap. Germline V gene lookup returns CDR1 MNHEY and CDR2 SMNVEV (reference sequence). This CDR3 is 14 amino acids long.

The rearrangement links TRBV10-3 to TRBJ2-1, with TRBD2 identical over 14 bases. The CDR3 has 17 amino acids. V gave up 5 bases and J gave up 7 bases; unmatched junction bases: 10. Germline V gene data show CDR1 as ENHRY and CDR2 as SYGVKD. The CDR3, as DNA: TGTGCCATCAGTTCTTTAGCGGGACTAGCGGGAGAAAATGAGCAGTTCTTC. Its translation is CAISSLAGLAGENEQFF.

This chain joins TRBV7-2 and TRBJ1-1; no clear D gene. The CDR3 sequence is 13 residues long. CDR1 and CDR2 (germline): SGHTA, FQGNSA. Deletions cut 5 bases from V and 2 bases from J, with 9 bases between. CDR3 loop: CASSAGPNTEAFF. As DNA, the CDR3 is TGTGCCAGCAGCGCGGGCCCAAACACTGAAGCTTTCTTT.

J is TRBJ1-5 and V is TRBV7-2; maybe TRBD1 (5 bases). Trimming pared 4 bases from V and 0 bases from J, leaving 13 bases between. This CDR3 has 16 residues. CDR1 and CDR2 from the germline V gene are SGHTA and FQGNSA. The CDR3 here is CASSSGGGYSNQPQHF. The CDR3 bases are TGTGCCAGCAGCTCTGGGGGGGGATATAGCAATCAGCCCCAGCATTTT.